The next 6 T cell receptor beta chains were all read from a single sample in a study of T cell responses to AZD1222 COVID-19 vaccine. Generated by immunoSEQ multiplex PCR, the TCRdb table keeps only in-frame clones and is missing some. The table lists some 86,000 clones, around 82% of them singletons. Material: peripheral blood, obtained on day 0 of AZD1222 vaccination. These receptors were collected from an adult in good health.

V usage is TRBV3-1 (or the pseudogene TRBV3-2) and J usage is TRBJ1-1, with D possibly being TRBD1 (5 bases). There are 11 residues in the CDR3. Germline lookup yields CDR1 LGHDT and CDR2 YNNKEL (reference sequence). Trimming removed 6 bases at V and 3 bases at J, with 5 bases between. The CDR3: CASRTDTEAFF. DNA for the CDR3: TGTGCCAGCAGGACAGACACTGAAGCTTTCTTT.

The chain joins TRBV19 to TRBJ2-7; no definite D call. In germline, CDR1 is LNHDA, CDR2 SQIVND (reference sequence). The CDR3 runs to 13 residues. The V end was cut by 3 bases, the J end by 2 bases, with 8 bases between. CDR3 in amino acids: CASSIGHAYEQYF. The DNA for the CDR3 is TGTGCCAGTAGTATCGGTCATGCCTACGAGCAGTACTTC. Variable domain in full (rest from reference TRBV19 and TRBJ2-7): DGGITQSPKYLFRKEGQNVTLSCEQNLNHDAMYWYRQDPGQGLRLIYYSQIVNDFQKGDIAEGYSVSREKKESFPLTVTSAQKNPTAFYLCASSIGHAYEQYFGPGTRLTVT.

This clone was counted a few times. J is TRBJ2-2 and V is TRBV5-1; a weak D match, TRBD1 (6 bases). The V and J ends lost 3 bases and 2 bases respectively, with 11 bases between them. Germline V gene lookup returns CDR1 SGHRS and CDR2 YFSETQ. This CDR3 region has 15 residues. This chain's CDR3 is CASSSTGRNTGELFF. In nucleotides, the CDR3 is TGCGCCAGCAGCTCGACAGGCCGAAACACCGGGGAGCTGTTTTTT.

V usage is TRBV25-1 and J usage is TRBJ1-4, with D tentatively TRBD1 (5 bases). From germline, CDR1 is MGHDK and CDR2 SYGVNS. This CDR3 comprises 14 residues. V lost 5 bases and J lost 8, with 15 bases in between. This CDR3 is CASSRDSTSEKLFF. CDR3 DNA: TGTGCCAGCAGTCGTGACAGTACCTCGGAAAAACTGTTTTTT.

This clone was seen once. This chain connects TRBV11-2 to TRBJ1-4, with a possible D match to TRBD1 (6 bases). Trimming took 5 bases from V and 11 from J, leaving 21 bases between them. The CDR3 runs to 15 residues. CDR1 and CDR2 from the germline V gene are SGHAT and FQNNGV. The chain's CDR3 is CASSQRVGGGRKLFF. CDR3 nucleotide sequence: TGTGCCAGCAGCCAAAGGGTCGGAGGGGGAAGGAAACTGTTTTTT.

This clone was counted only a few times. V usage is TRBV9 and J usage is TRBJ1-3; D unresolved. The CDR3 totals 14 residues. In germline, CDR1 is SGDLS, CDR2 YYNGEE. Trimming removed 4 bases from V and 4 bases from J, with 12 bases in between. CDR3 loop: CASSSSDGGNTIYF. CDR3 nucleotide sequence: TGTGCCAGCAGCTCATCGGACGGAGGAAACACCATATATTTT.